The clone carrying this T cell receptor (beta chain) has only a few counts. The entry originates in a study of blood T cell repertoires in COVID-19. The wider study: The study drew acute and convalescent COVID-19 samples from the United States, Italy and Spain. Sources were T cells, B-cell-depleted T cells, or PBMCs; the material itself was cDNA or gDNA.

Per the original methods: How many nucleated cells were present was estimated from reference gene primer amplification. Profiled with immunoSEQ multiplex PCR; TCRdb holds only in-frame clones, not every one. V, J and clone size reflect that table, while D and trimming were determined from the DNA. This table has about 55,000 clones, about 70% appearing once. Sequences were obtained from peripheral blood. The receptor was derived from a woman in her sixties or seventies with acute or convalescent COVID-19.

The CDR3 spells CASSQADGGNTEAFF. The CDR3 coding sequence is TGCGCCAGCAGCCAGGCGGATGGAGGAAACACTGAAGCTTTCTTT. The chain couples TRBV4-1 to TRBJ1-1; D is unclear. Germline CDR1 and CDR2: MGHRA and YSYEKL. V was shortened by 3 bases and J by 2 bases, with 13 bases between the two germline ends. The CDR3 contains 15 residues.